Each of the 10 T cell receptor beta chains below was sequenced from the same sample in a study of long-term antiretroviral therapy in people with HIV (dated by TCRdb to the early 2020s). Sequencing of the TRB variable region was done with the immunoSEQ hsTCRB v3.0 assay at survey level resolution. In TCRdb, the immuneACCESS table is reduced to in-frame sequences with V and J assigned. These tables do not hold every clone; where another copy was compared, an unresolved V gene accounts for under half, and the others remain unexplained. Present in this sample are over 25,000 clones, about 82% of which were seen just once. Of the sample, approximately 4.8% falls within the top ten clones. The source material was unsorted PBMCs, sampled 0.8 years after starting antiretroviral therapy. The receptors stem from a woman aged 25 to 39 with HIV.

The rearrangement uses TRBV30 and TRBJ1-1, with D perhaps TRBD1 (5 bases). V was cut by 2 bases and J by 5 bases, with 12 bases left in between. The CDR3 sequence is 13 residues long. The germline CDR1 and CDR2 sequences are GTSNPN and SVGIG (reference sequence). The CDR3 coding sequence is TGTGCCTGGAGTCCCCAGGGAGGGACTGAAGCTTTCTTT. It yields the protein CAWSPQGGTEAFF.

CDR3: CASSRGEYGYTF. CDR3 DNA sequence: TGTGCCAGCTCCCGGGGGGAATATGGCTACACCTTC. This chain connects TRBV6-5 to TRBJ1-2, with D possibly TRBD1 on 5 matching bases. Trimming removed 8 bases at V and 5 bases at J, with 12 bases between. Germline V CDR1 and CDR2: MNHEY, SVGAGI. This CDR3 has 12 residues.

The rearrangement links TRBV27 to TRBJ2-5, with TRBD1 identical over 7 bases. V shed 8 bases, J shed 2 bases, and the junction held 2 bases outside the gene matches. Looked up from germline, CDR1 is MNHEY and CDR2 is SMNVEV (reference sequence). This CDR3 has 12 residues. The CDR3, as DNA: TGTGCCAGCGGGGACAGACAAGAGACCCAGTACTTC. This codes for CASGDRQETQYF.

This clone came up a few times. J is TRBJ1-2 and V is TRBV28; no firm D call. This CDR3 has 13 amino acids. Germline V CDR1 and CDR2: MDHEN, SYDVKM. V was clipped by 1 base and J by 6 bases, with 9 bases between them. The CDR3 DNA reads TGTGCCAGCAGTTTATACACCGAGAATGGCTACACCTTC. Encoded protein: CASSLYTENGYTF.

The CDR3 bases are TGTGCCAGCAGCCAAAACGACGAGTACACCAGTATATCTAAAGAGACCCAGTACTTC. It is translated as CASSQNDEYTSISKETQYF. The chain joins TRBV14 to TRBJ2-5; D remains ambiguous. V was clipped by 2 bases and J by 3 bases, with 25 bases between them. Looked up from germline, CDR1 is SGHDN and CDR2 is FVKESK. The CDR3 has 19 amino acids.

This rearrangement joins TRBV9 to TRBJ1-1; D not resolved. Trimming removed 4 bases from V and 0 bases from J, with 13 bases in between. CDR1 is SGDLS, CDR2 YYNGEE, per germline. The CDR3 length is 15 residues. This chain's CDR3 is CASSTSEHMNTEAFF. CDR3 DNA: TGTGCCAGCAGCACTTCAGAGCACATGAACACTGAAGCTTTCTTT.

J is TRBJ1-1 and V is TRBV9; no reliable D call. The V and J ends lost 6 bases and 2 bases respectively, with 11 bases between them. Looked up from germline, CDR1 is SGDLS and CDR2 is YYNGEE. The CDR3 consists of 13 residues. The CDR3, as DNA: TGTGCCAGCAACACAGACATCAACACTGAAGCTTTCTTT. Translated, it gives CASNTDINTEAFF.

The chain carries TRBV10-3 and TRBJ2-5; D remains unclear. CDR1 is ENHRY, CDR2 SYGVKD, per germline. CDR3 size: 14 residues. Trimming took 4 bases from V and 7 from J, leaving 16 bases between them. The CDR3 bases are TGTGCCATCAGTGGCTTCATGGACCCTCTGACCCAGTACTTC. This translates into CAISGFMDPLTQYF.

CDR3 region: CASSPLAGITYNTEAFF. The DNA of the CDR3 is TGTGCCAGTAGTCCCTTGGCCGGGATAACATATAACACTGAAGCTTTCTTT. The chain has TRBV19 and TRBJ1-1; no firm D call. Germline V gives CDR1 LNHDA, CDR2 SQIVND (reference sequence). The CDR3 is 17 amino acids. The V and J ends lost 5 bases and 2 bases respectively, with 21 bases between them. The entire variable domain, with the rest obtained from reference TRBV19 and TRBJ1-1, is as follows: DGGITQSPKYLFRKEGQNVTLSCEQNLNHDAMYWYRQDPGQGLRLIYYSQIVNDFQKGDIAEGYSVSREKKESFPLTVTSAQKNPTAFYLCASSPLAGITYNTEAFFGQGTRLTVV.

In its sample, this clone was seen once. V gene TRBV2 combines with J gene TRBJ2-1; D not resolved. There are 14 residues in the CDR3. The V gene lost 4 bases and the J gene lost 0 bases, with 7 bases spanning the gap. Germline CDR1 reads SNHLY; CDR2 reads FYNNEI. The CDR3 loop is CASSVTSSYNEQFF. The CDR3 DNA sequence: TGTGCCAGCAGTGTCACGAGCTCCTACAATGAGCAGTTCTTC.